The clone carrying this T cell receptor beta chain was seen at least ten times. The antigen remains unidentified. TCRdb processed the reads anew with MiXCR; each CDR3 protein has one entry. Here the sample spans about 770,000 distinct CDR3 sequences, under 35% being singletons. This entry comes from a study of T cell repertoires in cytomegalovirus infection. About the study: Selection of CMV epitopes for the study included recently identified HLA-C-restricted and well-studied HLA-B-restricted ones. Points from the study as a whole: Dominating the ex vivo response were HLA-C-restricted CMV-specific TCR beta clonotypes.

V shed 8 bases, J shed 1 base, and the junction held 0 bases outside the gene matches. CDR1 and CDR2 (germline): SGHTA, FQGTGA. The CDR3 covers 12 residues. This material consisted of cultured CD8+ T cells from PBMCs, taken from culture after CMV antigen stimulation. The V and J genes are TRBV7-3 and TRBJ1-1; 8 nucleotides match TRBD1. The sequence was obtained from a human donor in good health (CMV status not recorded). Some clones in this sample may be carry-over from other donors' samples. The CDR3 loop reads CASGQGNTEAFF. DNA of the CDR3: TGTGCCAGCGGACAGGGGAACACTGAAGCTTTCTTT.